The rows below give T cell receptor beta chains drawn from one sample of a study of blood T cell repertoires in COVID-19. Assay used: immunoSEQ multiplex PCR; TCRdb lists only in-frame clones, some missing. The sample shows more than 200,000 clones, about 90% of them seen only once. The sequencing input was peripheral blood. All receptors come from a man aged 25 to 40 with COVID-19, enrolled during active disease. CDR3s include the opening cysteine and the closing phenylalanine or tryptophan. Each record gives: V gene, J gene, CDR3 protein.

v_call: TRBV19; j_call: TRBJ1-1; cdr3_aa: CASSIARENTEAFF
v_call: TRBV6-6; j_call: TRBJ1-2; cdr3_aa: CASIRAVEGAYYGYTF
v_call: TRBV5-8; j_call: TRBJ2-2; cdr3_aa: CASSLRQGGTNTGELFF
v_call: TRBV19; j_call: TRBJ2-2; cdr3_aa: CASSIDRTGRSTGELFF
v_call: TRBV19; j_call: TRBJ2-2; cdr3_aa: CASSIGRGIGDTGELFF
v_call: TRBV5-6; j_call: TRBJ2-3; cdr3_aa: CASSLAEGATQYF
v_call: TRBV28; j_call: TRBJ1-2; cdr3_aa: CASRPSFLTNYGYTF
v_call: TRBV6-2/TRBV6-3; j_call: TRBJ1-3; cdr3_aa: CASSYSSGNTIYF
v_call: TRBV29-1; j_call: TRBJ2-2; cdr3_aa: CSVELTAGELFF
v_call: TRBV27; j_call: TRBJ1-1; cdr3_aa: CASSLATSSTEAFF
v_call: TRBV6-1; j_call: TRBJ1-5; cdr3_aa: CASSERGELLHQPQHF
v_call: TRBV28; j_call: TRBJ1-5; cdr3_aa: CASSPLRGGRQPQHF
v_call: TRBV24-1; j_call: TRBJ1-5; cdr3_aa: CATSDTTGYSNQPQHF
v_call: TRBV27; j_call: TRBJ1-1; cdr3_aa: CASGFDRVRNTEAFF
v_call: TRBV18; j_call: TRBJ2-3; cdr3_aa: CASSPSLTSTDTQYF
v_call: TRBV28; j_call: TRBJ2-6; cdr3_aa: CASKGLSSGANVLTF
v_call: TRBV6-2/TRBV6-3; j_call: TRBJ2-1; cdr3_aa: CASSYHDSGRVVDEQFF
v_call: TRBV18; j_call: TRBJ1-1; cdr3_aa: CASSPAISNAEAFF
v_call: TRBV6-2/TRBV6-3; j_call: TRBJ1-2; cdr3_aa: CASSYGRGAGYTF
v_call: TRBV5-6; j_call: TRBJ1-2; cdr3_aa: CASSLGTGFGKYYGYTF
v_call: TRBV4-1; j_call: TRBJ2-7; cdr3_aa: CASSQGLELYEQYF
v_call: TRBV5-1; j_call: TRBJ2-3; cdr3_aa: CASSVGQGPQYF
v_call: TRBV19; j_call: TRBJ2-5; cdr3_aa: CASGYSAQETQYF
v_call: TRBV27; j_call: TRBJ2-1; cdr3_aa: CASSSGLAGDHEQFF
v_call: TRBV27; j_call: TRBJ1-4; cdr3_aa: CASSLKGVGEKLFF
v_call: TRBV7-9; j_call: TRBJ1-1; cdr3_aa: CASSLVQGPNTEAFF
v_call: TRBV7-2; j_call: TRBJ2-7; cdr3_aa: CASTFRGQTYEQYF
v_call: TRBV21-1; j_call: TRBJ2-7; cdr3_aa: CASSFKGTGNEQYF
v_call: TRBV14; j_call: TRBJ2-7; cdr3_aa: CASSRRQGHEQYF
v_call: TRBV5-3; j_call: TRBJ1-6; cdr3_aa: CARSLGPRFWCERSPLHF
v_call: TRBV4-3; j_call: TRBJ1-2; cdr3_aa: CASSQGRDWSFYGYTF
v_call: TRBV15; j_call: TRBJ1-5; cdr3_aa: CATRGGNGQPQHF
v_call: TRBV27; j_call: TRBJ1-1; cdr3_aa: CASSFSGLATEAFF
v_call: TRBV15; j_call: TRBJ1-2; cdr3_aa: CATSRDIKGEVGF
v_call: TRBV12-3/TRBV12-4; j_call: TRBJ1-6; cdr3_aa: CASTEVSNSPLHF
v_call: TRBV28; j_call: TRBJ2-1; cdr3_aa: CASSLEPGLGFGEQFF
v_call: TRBV19; j_call: TRBJ2-1; cdr3_aa: CASKRSEEISNEQFF
v_call: TRBV18; j_call: TRBJ2-1; cdr3_aa: CASSPIEALGNNEQFF
v_call: TRBV28; j_call: TRBJ1-2; cdr3_aa: CASSSDSPGQGPINYGYTF
v_call: TRBV11-2; j_call: TRBJ2-7; cdr3_aa: CASSLGRLAGAEQYF
v_call: TRBV4-3; j_call: TRBJ1-2; cdr3_aa: CASSQVERKGVDGYTF
v_call: TRBV6-1; j_call: TRBJ2-7; cdr3_aa: CASSEARAYEQYF
v_call: TRBV5-1; j_call: TRBJ2-3; cdr3_aa: CASSTQPLQDTQYF
v_call: TRBV19; j_call: TRBJ1-6; cdr3_aa: CASSIRRGGRSSYNSPLHF
v_call: TRBV27; j_call: TRBJ2-1; cdr3_aa: CASSTLPTGYNEQFF
v_call: TRBV7-9; j_call: TRBJ2-1; cdr3_aa: CASDLGGNEQFF
v_call: TRBV4-3; j_call: TRBJ1-1; cdr3_aa: CASSSRPGTEAFF
v_call: TRBV7-9; j_call: TRBJ2-1; cdr3_aa: CASSLARQDNEQFF
v_call: TRBV3-1/TRBV3-2; j_call: TRBJ1-2; cdr3_aa: CASSQEGLNYGYTF
v_call: TRBV9; j_call: TRBJ1-1; cdr3_aa: CASSALWATEAFF
v_call: TRBV29-1; j_call: TRBJ2-1; cdr3_aa: CSVARPAGSSGGLYNEQFF
v_call: TRBV28; j_call: TRBJ2-7; cdr3_aa: CASSLYGEQYF
v_call: TRBV19; j_call: TRBJ1-5; cdr3_aa: CASSKRGGPQHF
v_call: TRBV18; j_call: TRBJ2-1; cdr3_aa: CASSPASSGAYNEQFF
v_call: TRBV5-4; j_call: TRBJ2-7; cdr3_aa: CASSLGTTISYEQYF
v_call: TRBV6-5; j_call: TRBJ1-5; cdr3_aa: CASSPGQGRIQPQHF
v_call: TRBV5-4; j_call: TRBJ1-1; cdr3_aa: CASSLVGGMNTEAFF
v_call: TRBV4-3; j_call: TRBJ1-1; cdr3_aa: CASSQDLPTASLNTEAFF
v_call: TRBV10-3; j_call: TRBJ1-1; cdr3_aa: CATAPGQGNTEAFF